This TCR beta chain was observed in a study of cytomegalovirus exposure and HLA in healthy donors. Study conclusions and caveats: The investigators catalogued 160 or so TCR beta chains as cytomegalovirus-associated. Reportedly, diagnosis of cytomegalovirus status by the classifier showed high specificity and sensitivity.

Only in-frame clones appear in the TCRdb table, and some are missing; sequencing was by immunoSEQ multiplex PCR. This sample yields some 100,000 clones, of which roughly 88% are seen a single time; nearly 5% belongs to the top ten. This CDR3 has 14 residues. Germline V lookup: CDR1 SGHRS, CDR2 YFSETQ. V was cut by 0 bases and J by 3 bases, with 8 bases left in between. Regarding this clone: No antigen is known for it.

This TCR was recovered from a man younger than 35 in good health and CMV-seronegative. Sequenced input: PBMCs. The chain carries TRBV5-1 and TRBJ2-3; no firm D call. The CDR3 DNA sequence: TGCGCCAGCAGCTTGGCGACTGGAACAGATACGCAGTATTTT. Amino acid sequence: CASSLATGTDTQYF.